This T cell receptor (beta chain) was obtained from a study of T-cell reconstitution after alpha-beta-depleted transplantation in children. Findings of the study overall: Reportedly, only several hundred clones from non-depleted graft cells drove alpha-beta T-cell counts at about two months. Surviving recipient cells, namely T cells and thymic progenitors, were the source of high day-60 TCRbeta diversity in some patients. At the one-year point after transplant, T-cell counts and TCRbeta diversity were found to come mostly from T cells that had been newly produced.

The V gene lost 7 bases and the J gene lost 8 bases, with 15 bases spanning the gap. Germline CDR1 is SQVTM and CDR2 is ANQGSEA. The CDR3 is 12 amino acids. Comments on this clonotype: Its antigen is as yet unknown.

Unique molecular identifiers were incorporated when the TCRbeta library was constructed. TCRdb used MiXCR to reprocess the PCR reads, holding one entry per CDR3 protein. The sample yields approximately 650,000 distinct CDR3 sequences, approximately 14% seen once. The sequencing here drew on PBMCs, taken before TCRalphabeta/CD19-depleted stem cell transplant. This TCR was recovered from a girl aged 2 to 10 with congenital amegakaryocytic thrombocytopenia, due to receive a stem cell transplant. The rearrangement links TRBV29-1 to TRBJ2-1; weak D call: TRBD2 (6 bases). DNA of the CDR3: TGCAGCGGCGGGACGGCCAAAGATGAGCAGTTCTTC. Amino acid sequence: CSGGTAKDEQFF.